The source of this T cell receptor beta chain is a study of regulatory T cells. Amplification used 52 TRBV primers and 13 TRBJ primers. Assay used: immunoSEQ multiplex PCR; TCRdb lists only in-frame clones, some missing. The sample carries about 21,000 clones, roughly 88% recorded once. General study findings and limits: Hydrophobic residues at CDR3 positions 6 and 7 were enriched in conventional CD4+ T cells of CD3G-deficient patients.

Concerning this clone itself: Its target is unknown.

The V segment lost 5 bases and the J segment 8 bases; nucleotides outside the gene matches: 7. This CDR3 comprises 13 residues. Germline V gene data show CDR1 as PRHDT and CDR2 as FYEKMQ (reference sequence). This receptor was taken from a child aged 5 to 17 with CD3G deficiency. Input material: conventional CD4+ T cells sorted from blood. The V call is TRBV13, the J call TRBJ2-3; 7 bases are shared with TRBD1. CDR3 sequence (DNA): TGTGCCAGCAGCGCCCGACAGGGTAGTACGCAGTATTTT. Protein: CASSARQGSTQYF.